This T cell receptor (beta chain) was recorded in a study of beta chain features in type 1 diabetes. Germline CDR1 LNHDA, CDR2 SQIVND (reference sequence). This CDR3 spans 17 amino acids. V lost 5 bases to trimming and J lost 5 bases; unmatched junction nucleotides: 10. To note about this clone: The target antigen is unknown.

Whole-study results and caveats: Significant though moderate, a shortening of TCRB CDR3s appeared in all four CD4+ subsets of Type 1 diabetes patients.

The authors reverse transcribed all of the isolated RNA, so sequencing captured expressed TCRB transcripts. The method was immunoSEQ multiplex PCR; TCRdb's version includes in-frame clones alone and lacks a portion of them. The profile shows roughly 350,000 clones, roughly a tenth of them singletons. Sorting produced populations that all topped 98% purity. The sequence derives from a man aged 25-45 years with type 1 diabetes. The chain employs TRBV19 and TRBJ2-3; 13 bases agree with TRBD2. Input material: central memory CD4+ T cells from blood. CDR3 in amino acids: CASSPRTSGSSGDTQYF. The CDR3 DNA sequence: TGTGCCAGTAGTCCCCGGACTAGCGGGAGCTCAGGAGATACGCAGTATTTT.